The rows below give T cell receptor beta chains drawn from one sample of a study of immune characterization of retroperitoneal liposarcoma. TCRdb reprocessed the PCR reads with MiXCR, giving one entry per CDR3 protein. The data hold around 13,000 distinct CDR3 sequences, with 47% observed a single time. Sequenced material: tumor tissue. Every receptor here comes from a female donor with retroperitoneal liposarcoma. Both conserved end residues are part of each CDR3. A D gene is named only where the DNA matches it firmly. Clone size is not always given. Where it is, it says once, few, many or a class for expanded clones.

J: TRBJ2-4; size: many; V: TRBV7-8; D: -; DNA: TGTGCCAGCAGCTTTGACCCAGGGTACTTAGCCAAAAACATTCAGTACTTC; CDR3: CASSFDPGYLAKNIQYF
J: TRBJ2-7; size: -; V: TRBV6-6; D: -; DNA: TGTGCCAGCAGTTACTCGGACGAGCAGTACTTC; CDR3: CASSYSDEQYF
J: TRBJ2-3; size: -; V: TRBV6-1; D: TRBD1; DNA: TGTGCCAGCAGTAATCCGACAGGGGGCAGCACAGATACGCAGTATTTT; CDR3: CASSNPTGGSTDTQYF
J: TRBJ1-2; size: -; V: TRBV7-8; D: -; DNA: TGTGCCAGCAGTCTTGAACAGGGTTATGGCTACACCTTC; CDR3: CASSLEQGYGYTF
J: TRBJ2-1; size: few; V: TRBV27; D: -; DNA: TGTGCCAGCAGTTTATCAAGGGGGGGAACCAATGAGCAGTTCTTC; CDR3: CASSLSRGGTNEQFF
J: TRBJ2-3; size: few; V: TRBV6-1; D: -; DNA: TGTGCCAGCTTTTCACGGCGCGGAGATACGCAGTATTTT; CDR3: CASFSRRGDTQYF
J: TRBJ2-3; size: -; V: TRBV27; D: -; DNA: TGTGCCAGCAGTCCCTGGAGCACAGATACGCAGTATTTT; CDR3: CASSPWSTDTQYF
J: TRBJ2-7; size: few; V: TRBV6-1; D: TRBD2; DNA: TGTGCCAGCAGTGAAAGGGGCGGGAGCTCCTACGAGCAGTACTTC; CDR3: CASSERGGSSYEQYF
J: TRBJ2-1; size: many; V: TRBV11-3; D: -; DNA: TGTGCCAGCAGCCCAACTGTCAGGAATGAGCAGTTCTTC; CDR3: CASSPTVRNEQFF
J: TRBJ2-2; size: -; V: TRBV7-2; D: -; DNA: TGTGCCAGCAGCTCGGGACTTGGGACCGGGGAGCTGTTTTTT; CDR3: CASSSGLGTGELFF
J: TRBJ1-1; size: -; V: TRBV11-3; D: -; DNA: TGTGCCAGCAGCTTAATAACTGAAGCTTTCTTT; CDR3: CASSLITEAFF
J: TRBJ2-1; size: -; V: TRBV27; D: TRBD2; DNA: TGTGCCAGCAGTTTCCGCACCCCCCGCTTAGCGGGAGGGTCAAATAGTGAGCAGTTCTTC; CDR3: CASSFRTPRLAGGSNSEQFF
J: TRBJ2-7; size: -; V: TRBV6-8; D: TRBD2; DNA: TGTGCCAGCAGTTACCACGTTGTGACTAGCGGGGGCTACGAGCAGTACTTC; CDR3: CASSYHVVTSGGYEQYF
J: TRBJ2-1; size: medium-sized; V: TRBV6-1; D: -; DNA: TGTGCCAGCAAGAACGGAATCTTTTCTCAGTTCTTC; CDR3: CASKNGIFSQFF
J: TRBJ1-4; size: -; V: TRBV6-6; D: -; DNA: TGTGCCAGCAAGGAAGGGACAACTAATGAAAAACTGTTTTTT; CDR3: CASKEGTTNEKLFF
J: TRBJ1-5; size: few; V: TRBV6-1; D: -; DNA: TGTGCCAGCAGCGACAGCGGTAACAATCAGCCCCTGCATTTT; CDR3: CASSDSGNNQPLHF
J: TRBJ1-4; size: -; V: TRBV6-1; D: -; DNA: TGTGCCAGCACCGATACCGGGGAGGTCTTGGGGAAACTGTTTTTT; CDR3: CASTDTGEVLGKLFF
J: TRBJ1-1; size: -; V: TRBV6-1; D: -; DNA: TGTGCCAGCAGTCGGGAAAGGGCGAACACTGAAGCTTTCTTT; CDR3: CASSRERANTEAFF
J: TRBJ2-7; size: -; V: TRBV10-1; D: -; DNA: TGCGCCAGCAGTGCCGACAGGTCCGGCGAGCAGTACTTC; CDR3: CASSADRSGEQYF
J: TRBJ2-1; size: few; V: TRBV11-2; D: TRBD1; DNA: TGTGCCAGCAGCCCCGGGACAGGGCTACCACCCTACGAGCAGTTCTTC; CDR3: CASSPGTGLPPYEQFF
J: TRBJ2-7; size: -; V: TRBV28; D: TRBD1; DNA: TGTGCCAGCAACCCGGGACAGATAAACAATGAGCAGTACTTC; CDR3: CASNPGQINNEQYF
J: TRBJ2-5; size: -; V: TRBV27; D: -; DNA: TGTGCCAGCAGTTTTGGGATCCAAGAGACCCAGTACTTC; CDR3: CASSFGIQETQYF
J: TRBJ2-1; size: -; V: TRBV25-1; D: TRBD2; DNA: TGTGCCAGCAGCCGCGGGGGCTACAATGAGCAGTTCTTC; CDR3: CASSRGGYNEQFF
J: TRBJ2-5; size: many; V: TRBV12-3/TRBV12-4; D: TRBD1; DNA: TGTGCCAGCAGTTTAGGTGGACAGGGGACCGAGACCCAGTACTTC; CDR3: CASSLGGQGTETQYF
J: TRBJ2-5; size: -; V: TRBV25-1; D: -; DNA: TGTGCCAGCAGCGCACAAGAGACCCAGTACTTC; CDR3: CASSAQETQYF
J: TRBJ1-2; size: -; V: TRBV12-3/TRBV12-4; D: -; DNA: TGTGCCAGCAGGGAAAACTATGGCTACACCTTC; CDR3: CASRENYGYTF
J: TRBJ2-2; size: -; V: TRBV12-3/TRBV12-4; D: TRBD2; DNA: TGTGCCAGCAGGGCTAGCGGGAGGGCCTCCGGGGAGCTGTTTTTT; CDR3: CASRASGRASGELFF
J: TRBJ2-1; size: -; V: TRBV6-6; D: TRBD2; DNA: TGTGCCAGCAGTTACTCGATGATGATAGCGGGAGAAGGCGATGAGCAGTTCTTC; CDR3: CASSYSMMIAGEGDEQFF
J: TRBJ2-7; size: -; V: TRBV11-3; D: TRBD2; DNA: TGTGCCAGCAGCCCATTCGGACTAGCGGGAGGGAATGAGCAGTACTTC; CDR3: CASSPFGLAGGNEQYF
J: TRBJ2-6; size: -; V: TRBV12-3/TRBV12-4; D: -; DNA: TGTGCCAGCAGTTTAAGGTGCTCTTTTGCCAACTGCCTGACTTTC; CDR3: CASSLRCSFANCLTF
J: TRBJ2-5; size: medium-sized; V: TRBV25-1; D: -; DNA: TGTGCCAGCAGTGATCCTAGGGGGGCCGGAGAGACCCAGTACTTC; CDR3: CASSDPRGAGETQYF
J: TRBJ2-5; size: few; V: TRBV7-2; D: -; DNA: TGTGCCAGCAGCTTAGAGGGCTACGGGACCCAGTACTTC; CDR3: CASSLEGYGTQYF
J: TRBJ1-3; size: -; V: TRBV10-1; D: -; DNA: TGCGCCAGCAGTGCCTTTTCAGGAAACACCATATATTTT; CDR3: CASSAFSGNTIYF
J: TRBJ2-3; size: many; V: TRBV25-1; D: TRBD2; DNA: TGTGCCACCCGGGGGGGGGTGGGCACAGATACGCAGTATTTT; CDR3: CATRGGVGTDTQYF
J: TRBJ2-7; size: once; V: TRBV6-1; D: TRBD1; DNA: TGTGCCAGCAGTGAAGAGGCAGGGGGCTCCTACGAGCAGTACTTC; CDR3: CASSEEAGGSYEQYF
J: TRBJ2-1; size: -; V: TRBV6-1; D: -; DNA: TGTGCCAGCAGTGAAGCGGAGGAGCAGTTCTTC; CDR3: CASSEAEEQFF
J: TRBJ2-5; size: few; V: TRBV11-1; D: TRBD2; DNA: TGTGCCAGCACCTTGGGACTAGCGGGAATAGAGACCCAGTACTTC; CDR3: CASTLGLAGIETQYF
J: TRBJ2-5; size: -; V: TRBV6-6; D: -; DNA: TGTGCCAGCAGTTACTCGAGGTTGGTCCAAGAGACCCAGTACTTC; CDR3: CASSYSRLVQETQYF
J: TRBJ2-7; size: -; V: TRBV5-3; D: -; DNA: TGTGCCAGCAGCTTAGGAGATCGCTCCTACAATGAGCAGTACTTC; CDR3: CASSLGDRSYNEQYF
J: TRBJ2-7; size: -; V: TRBV7-2; D: TRBD1; DNA: TGTGCCAGCAGCTCGTCCGGGACAGGTAACGAGCAGTACTTC; CDR3: CASSSSGTGNEQYF
J: TRBJ2-1; size: -; V: TRBV7-8; D: TRBD2; DNA: TGTGCCAGCAGCCGCGGGGGGGACCAAGAGACCCAGTTCTTC; CDR3: CASSRGGDQETQFF